The following is a T cell receptor beta chain sequence with its context. Its antigen remains unidentified. The data stem from a study of OX40 agonist ivuxolimab in advanced cancers. Study overall: From roughly 20 to 79 years was the age range, with a mean of about 54 years, and roughly 83% were male. General observations from the study: Both blood CD4+ and CD8+ T cells showed clonal growth by week 6 at 0.1 to 3.0 mg/kg. Clonal expansion in partial responders at 0.1-3.0 mg/kg ranked among the lowest.

V lost 1 base and J lost 4, with 4 bases in between. The CDR3 has 11 amino acids. Germline V CDR1 and CDR2: DFQATT, SNEGSKA (reference sequence). Profiled with immunoSEQ multiplex PCR; TCRdb holds only in-frame clones, not every one. This sample has 150,000 to 190,000 clones, with 90% to 95% found just once. Sequenced material: CD4+ or CD8+ T cells sorted from blood, taken in a trial of the OX40 agonist ivuxolimab. The TCR sequence derives from an adult with an advanced solid tumor such as melanoma, head and neck, liver or kidney cancer. The gene calls are TRBV20-1 and TRBJ1-2; D ambiguous. The CDR3 DNA is TGCAGTGCTAGAGGAACCTATGGCTACACCTTC. It translates to CSARGTYGYTF.